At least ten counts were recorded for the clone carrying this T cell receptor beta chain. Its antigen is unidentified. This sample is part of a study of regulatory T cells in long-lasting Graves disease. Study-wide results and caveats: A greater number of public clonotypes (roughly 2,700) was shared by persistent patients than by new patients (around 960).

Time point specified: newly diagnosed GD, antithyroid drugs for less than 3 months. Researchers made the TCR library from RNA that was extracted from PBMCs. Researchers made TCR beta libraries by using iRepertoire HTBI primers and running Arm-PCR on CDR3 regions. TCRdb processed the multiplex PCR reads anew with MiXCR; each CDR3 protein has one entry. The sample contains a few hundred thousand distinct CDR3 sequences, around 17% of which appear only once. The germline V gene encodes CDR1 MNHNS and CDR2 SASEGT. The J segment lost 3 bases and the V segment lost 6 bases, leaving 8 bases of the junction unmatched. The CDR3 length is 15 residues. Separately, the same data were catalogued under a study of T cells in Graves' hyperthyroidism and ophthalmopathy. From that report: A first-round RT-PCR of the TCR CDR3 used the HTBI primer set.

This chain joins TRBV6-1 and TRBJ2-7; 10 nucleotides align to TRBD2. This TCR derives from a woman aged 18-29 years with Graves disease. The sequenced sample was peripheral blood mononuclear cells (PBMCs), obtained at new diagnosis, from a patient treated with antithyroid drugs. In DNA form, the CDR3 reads TGTGCCAGCAGACCCCAAGCGGGAGGGCGCTACGAGCAGTACTTC. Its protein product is CASRPQAGGRYEQYF.